The 8 T cell receptor beta chains reported below all come from one sample, sequenced in a study of CD8 T cells in Susac syndrome. With random hexamers, reverse transcription was performed on roughly 0.5 to 1 ug of RNA. From the immunoSEQ multiplex PCR reads, TCRdb called clonotypes with MiXCR, one entry per CDR3 protein. The profile shows around 100,000 distinct CDR3 sequences, 95% of them singletons. Specimen: CD8+ T cells from PBMCs. All receptors derive from a human donor with Susac syndrome.

J is TRBJ2-2 and V is TRBV9; TRBD1 matches 9 bases. The CDR3 is 16 residues long. In germline, CDR1 is SGDLS, CDR2 YYNGEE. V shed 2 bases and J 6 bases; nucleotides not matched to a gene: 8. The DNA for the CDR3 is TGTGCCAGCAGCGTGTCGGGACAGGGTCAATCCGGGGAGCTGTTTTTT. This translates into CASSVSGQGQSGELFF.

The V gene is TRBV9, the J gene TRBJ2-7; D remains unclear. CDR1 SGDLS and CDR2 YYNGEE come from the germline V gene. Trimming took 0 bases from V and 5 from J, leaving 12 bases between them. CDR3 size: 14 residues. The CDR3 protein is CASSVAGSPNEQYF. In DNA, the CDR3 is TGTGCCAGCAGCGTAGCGGGTAGTCCCAACGAGCAGTACTTC.

The rearrangement uses TRBV6-5 and TRBJ2-2; no clear D gene. Per the germline V gene, CDR1 is MNHEY and CDR2 is SVGAGI. Deletions cut 6 bases from V and 6 bases from J, with 8 bases between. This CDR3 has 12 amino acids. CDR3 residues: CASRNVAGELFF. Here the CDR3 DNA reads TGTGCCAGCAGAAACGTTGCCGGGGAGCTGTTTTTT.

This rearrangement joins TRBV27 to TRBJ1-2; weak D call: TRBD1 (5 bases). Trimming took off 2 bases at V and 5 bases at J, with 9 bases between the two ends. Per germline, CDR1 MNHEY and CDR2 SMNVEV (reference sequence). The CDR3 sequence is 13 residues long. The CDR3: CASSLSGGYGYTF. The CDR3 bases are TGTGCCAGCAGTTTAAGCGGGGGGTATGGCTACACCTTC.

This rearrangement joins TRBV9 to TRBJ2-1; maybe TRBD2 (5 bases). This CDR3 region has 13 residues. V gave up 1 base and J gave up 9 bases, with 11 bases separating them. Germline-derived CDR1 and CDR2 are SGDLS and YYNGEE. CDR3 sequence reads: CASSVTSPGEQFF. The CDR3, as DNA: TGTGCCAGCAGCGTAACTAGTCCTGGTGAGCAGTTCTTC.

J is TRBJ2-2 and V is TRBV4-1, with TRBD2 matching over 11 bases. The CDR3 runs 17 residues. Germline assignment: CDR1 MGHRA and CDR2 YSYEKL. V dropped 4 bases and J dropped 7; count of bases not matched to a gene: 11. The CDR3 sequence: CASSRITSGRWGGELFF. The CDR3 coding sequence is TGCGCCAGCAGCCGCATAACTAGCGGGAGATGGGGCGGGGAGCTGTTTTTT.

The chain employs TRBV6-6 and TRBJ2-7; no reliable D call. CDR1 is MNHNY, CDR2 SVGAGI, per germline (reference sequence). V lost 6 bases, J lost 5 bases, and 20 bases lay in between. The CDR3 is made up of 15 amino acids. CDR3 amino acids: CASSRLQNPVNEQYF. DNA for the CDR3: TGTGCCAGCAGCCGACTCCAGAACCCGGTGAACGAGCAGTACTTC.

The chain uses TRBV15 and TRBJ1-1; possible D gene TRBD1, 5 bases. V was clipped by 8 bases and J by 1 base, with 17 bases between them. Germline V lookup: CDR1 LNHNV, CDR2 YYDKDF (reference sequence). This CDR3 has 15 residues. CDR3 nucleotide sequence: TGTGCCACCGCTCCGGAAGGGGCCGGGAACACTGAAGCTTTCTTT. This encodes CATAPEGAGNTEAFF.